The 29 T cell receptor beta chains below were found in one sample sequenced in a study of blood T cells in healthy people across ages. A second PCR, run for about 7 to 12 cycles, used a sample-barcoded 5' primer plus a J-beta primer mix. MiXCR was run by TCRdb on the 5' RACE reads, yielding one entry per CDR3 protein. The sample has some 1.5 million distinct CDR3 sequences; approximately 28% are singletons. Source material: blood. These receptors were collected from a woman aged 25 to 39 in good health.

The chain's CDR3 is CASSQGGSAGTGELFF. The CDR3 region has the DNA TGTGCCAGCAGCCAGGGTGGTAGCGCGGGCACCGGGGAGCTGTTTTTT. The V gene is TRBV7-9, the J gene TRBJ2-2; possibly TRBD1 or TRBD2 for D (5 bases each). The germline gives CDR1 SEHNR, CDR2 FQNEAQ (reference sequence). V was clipped by 5 bases and J by 4 bases, with 17 bases between them. CDR3 length: 16 amino acids.

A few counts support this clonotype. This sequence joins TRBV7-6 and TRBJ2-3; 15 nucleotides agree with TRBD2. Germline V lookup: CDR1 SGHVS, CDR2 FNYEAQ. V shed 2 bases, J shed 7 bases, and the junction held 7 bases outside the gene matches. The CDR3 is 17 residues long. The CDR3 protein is CASSLSGLAGGFYTQYF. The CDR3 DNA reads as TGTGCCAGCAGCTTATCCGGACTAGCGGGAGGGTTTTATACGCAGTATTTT.

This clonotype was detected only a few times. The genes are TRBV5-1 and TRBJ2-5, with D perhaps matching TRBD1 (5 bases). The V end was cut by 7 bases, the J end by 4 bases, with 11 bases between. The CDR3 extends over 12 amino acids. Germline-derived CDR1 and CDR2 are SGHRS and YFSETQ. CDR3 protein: CASGTGSETQYF. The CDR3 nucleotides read TGCGCCAGCGGAACAGGTTCAGAGACCCAGTACTTC. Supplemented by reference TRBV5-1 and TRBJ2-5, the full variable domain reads KAGVTQTPRYLIKTRGQQVTLSCSPISGHRSVSWYQQTPGQGLQFLFEYFSETQRNKGNFPGRFSGRQFSNSRSEMNVSTLELGDSALYLCASGTGSETQYFGPGTRLLVL.

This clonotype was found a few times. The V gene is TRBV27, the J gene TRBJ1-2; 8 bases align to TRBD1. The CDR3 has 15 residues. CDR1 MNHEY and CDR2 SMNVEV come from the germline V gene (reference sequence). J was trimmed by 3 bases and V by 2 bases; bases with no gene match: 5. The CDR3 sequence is CASSLGPTGDYGYTF. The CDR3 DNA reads TGTGCCAGCAGTTTAGGGCCGACAGGGGACTATGGCTACACCTTC.

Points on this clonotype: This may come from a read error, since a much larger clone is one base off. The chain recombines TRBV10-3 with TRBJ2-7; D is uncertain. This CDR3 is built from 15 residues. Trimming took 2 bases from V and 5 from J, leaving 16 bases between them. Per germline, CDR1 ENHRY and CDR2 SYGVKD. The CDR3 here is CAISEPTLRPDEQYF. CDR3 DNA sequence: TGTGCCATCAGTGAGCCCACTCTGAGGCCGGACGAGCAGTACTTC.

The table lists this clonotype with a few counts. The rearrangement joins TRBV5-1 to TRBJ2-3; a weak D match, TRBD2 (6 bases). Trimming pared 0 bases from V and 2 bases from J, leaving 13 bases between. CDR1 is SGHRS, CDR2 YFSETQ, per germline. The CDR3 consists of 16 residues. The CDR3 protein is CASSLDGGPATDTQYF. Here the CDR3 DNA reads TGCGCCAGCAGCTTGGACGGGGGACCAGCCACAGATACGCAGTATTTT.

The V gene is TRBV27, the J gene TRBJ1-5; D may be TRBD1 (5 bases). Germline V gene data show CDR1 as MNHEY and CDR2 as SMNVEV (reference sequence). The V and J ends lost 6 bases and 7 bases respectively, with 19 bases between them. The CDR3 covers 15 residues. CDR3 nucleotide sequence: TGTGCCAGCAGGTTCGTCAGGGAGTCGCGCCAGCCCCAGCATTTT. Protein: CASRFVRESRQPQHF.

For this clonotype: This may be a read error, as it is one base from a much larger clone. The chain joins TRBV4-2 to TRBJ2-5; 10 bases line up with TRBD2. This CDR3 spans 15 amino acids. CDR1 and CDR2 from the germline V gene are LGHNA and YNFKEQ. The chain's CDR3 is CAGSVGLAAEGTQYF. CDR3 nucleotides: TGTGCCGGCAGCGTCGGACTAGCGGCCGAGGGGACCCAGTACTTC.

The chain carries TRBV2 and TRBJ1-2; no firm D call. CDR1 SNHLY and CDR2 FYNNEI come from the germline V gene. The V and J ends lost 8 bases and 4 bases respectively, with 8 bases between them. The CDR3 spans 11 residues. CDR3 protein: CASGTVYGYTF. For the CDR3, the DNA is TGTGCCAGCGGAACGGTCTATGGCTACACCTTC.

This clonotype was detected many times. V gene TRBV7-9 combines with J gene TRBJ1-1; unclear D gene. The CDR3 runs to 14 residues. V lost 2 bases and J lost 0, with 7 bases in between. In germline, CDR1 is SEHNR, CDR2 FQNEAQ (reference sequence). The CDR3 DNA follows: TGTGCCAGCAGCTTAAAGGGTGTGAACACTGAAGCTTTCTTT. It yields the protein CASSLKGVNTEAFF.

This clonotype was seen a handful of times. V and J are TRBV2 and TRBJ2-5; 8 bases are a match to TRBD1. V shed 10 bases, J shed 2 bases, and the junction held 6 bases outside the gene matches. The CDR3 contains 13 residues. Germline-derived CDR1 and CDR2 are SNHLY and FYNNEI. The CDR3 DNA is TGTGCCACGACAGGGGACTCTCAAGAGACCCAGTACTTC. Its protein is CATTGDSQETQYF.

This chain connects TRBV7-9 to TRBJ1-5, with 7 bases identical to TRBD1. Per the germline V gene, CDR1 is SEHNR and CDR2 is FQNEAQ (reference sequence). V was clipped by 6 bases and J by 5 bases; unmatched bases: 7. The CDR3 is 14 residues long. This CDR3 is CASSRDRAYQPQHF. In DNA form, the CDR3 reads TGTGCCAGCAGTCGGGACAGAGCCTATCAGCCCCAGCATTTT. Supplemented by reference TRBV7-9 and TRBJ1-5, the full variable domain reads DTGVSQNPRHKITKRGQNVTFRCDPISEHNRLYWYRQTLGQGPEFLTYFQNEAQLEKSRLLSDRFSAERPKGSFSTLEIQRTEQGDSAMYLCASSRDRAYQPQHFGDGTRLSIL.

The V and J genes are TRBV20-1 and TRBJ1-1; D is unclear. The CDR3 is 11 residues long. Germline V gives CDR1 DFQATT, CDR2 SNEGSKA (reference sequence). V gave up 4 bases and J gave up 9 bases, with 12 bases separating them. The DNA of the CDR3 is TGCAGTGCTAAGTCGTCAGGAAAAGCTTTCTTT. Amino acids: CSAKSSGKAFF.

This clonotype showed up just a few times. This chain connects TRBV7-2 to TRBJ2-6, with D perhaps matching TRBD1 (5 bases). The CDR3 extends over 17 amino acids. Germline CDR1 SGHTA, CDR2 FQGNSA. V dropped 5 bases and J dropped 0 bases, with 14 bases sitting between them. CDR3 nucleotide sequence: TGTGCCAGCAGCCCCGGACACTCTGTCTCTGGGGCCAACGTCCTGACTTTC. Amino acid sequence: CASSPGHSVSGANVLTF.

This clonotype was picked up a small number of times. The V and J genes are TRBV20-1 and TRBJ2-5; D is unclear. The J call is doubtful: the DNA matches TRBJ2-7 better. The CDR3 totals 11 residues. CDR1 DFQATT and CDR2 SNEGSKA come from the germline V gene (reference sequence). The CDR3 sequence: CSAAPPNEQYF. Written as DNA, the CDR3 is TGCAGTGCAGCCCCCCCGAACGAGCAGTACTTC.

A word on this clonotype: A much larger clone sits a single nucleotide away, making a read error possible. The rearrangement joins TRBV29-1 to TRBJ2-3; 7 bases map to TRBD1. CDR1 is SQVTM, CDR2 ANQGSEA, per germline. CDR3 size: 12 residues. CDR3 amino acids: CSIDRGTDTQYF. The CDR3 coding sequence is TGCAGCATTGACAGGGGCACAGATACGCAGTATTTT.

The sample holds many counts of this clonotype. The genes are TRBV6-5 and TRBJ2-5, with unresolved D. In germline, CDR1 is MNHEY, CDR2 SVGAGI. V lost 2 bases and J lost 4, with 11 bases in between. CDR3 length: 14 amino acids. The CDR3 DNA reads TGTGCCAGCAGTTACCTTCGGGTGCGAGAGACCCAGTACTTC. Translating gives CASSYLRVRETQYF.

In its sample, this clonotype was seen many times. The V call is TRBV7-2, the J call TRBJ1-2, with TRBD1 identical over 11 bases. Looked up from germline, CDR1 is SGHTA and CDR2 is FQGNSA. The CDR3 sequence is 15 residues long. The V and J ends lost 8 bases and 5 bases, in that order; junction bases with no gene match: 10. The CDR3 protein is CASGQGAIPSYGYTF. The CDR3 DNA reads TGTGCCAGCGGACAGGGGGCCATCCCTTCTTATGGCTACACCTTC.

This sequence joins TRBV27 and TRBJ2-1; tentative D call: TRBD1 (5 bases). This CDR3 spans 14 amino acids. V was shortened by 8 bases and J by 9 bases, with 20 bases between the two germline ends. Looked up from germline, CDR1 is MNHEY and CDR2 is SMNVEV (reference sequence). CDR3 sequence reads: CASWAGMGYIEQFF. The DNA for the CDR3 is TGTGCCAGCTGGGCAGGGATGGGGTATATTGAGCAGTTCTTC.

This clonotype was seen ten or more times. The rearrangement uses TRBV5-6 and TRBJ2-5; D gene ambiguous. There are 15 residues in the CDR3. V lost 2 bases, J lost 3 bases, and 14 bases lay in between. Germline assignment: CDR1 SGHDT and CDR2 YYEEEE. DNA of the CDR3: TGTGCCAGCAGCTTTTTAGGTTCGCGAAAAGAGACCCAGTACTTC. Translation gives CASSFLGSRKETQYF. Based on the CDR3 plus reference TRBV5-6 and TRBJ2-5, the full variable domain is DAGVTQSPTHLIKTRGQQVTLRCSPKSGHDTVSWYQQALGQGPQFIFQYYEEEERQRGNFPDRFSGHQFPNYSSELNVNALLLGDSALYLCASSFLGSRKETQYFGPGTRLLVL.

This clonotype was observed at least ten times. The CDR3 is CASSGQLYGYTF. CDR3 nucleotide sequence: TGTGCCAGCAGTGGGCAGCTCTATGGCTACACCTTC. The J gene is TRBJ1-2, the V gene TRBV12-3 or TRBV12-4, with D uncertain. V lost 5 bases and J 4 bases, leaving 8 bases between the germline ends. The CDR3 has 12 amino acids.

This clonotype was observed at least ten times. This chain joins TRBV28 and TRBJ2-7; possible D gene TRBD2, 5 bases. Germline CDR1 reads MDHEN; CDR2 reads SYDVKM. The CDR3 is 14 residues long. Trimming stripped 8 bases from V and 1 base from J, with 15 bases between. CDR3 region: CASLANSESYEQYF. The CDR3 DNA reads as TGTGCCAGCCTAGCTAACTCTGAATCCTACGAGCAGTACTTC.

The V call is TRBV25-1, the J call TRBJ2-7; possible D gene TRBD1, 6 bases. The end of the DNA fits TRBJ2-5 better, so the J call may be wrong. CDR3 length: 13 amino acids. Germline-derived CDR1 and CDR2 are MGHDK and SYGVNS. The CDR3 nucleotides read TGTGCCAGCGGGGAGACAGGATGGGAGACCCAGTACTTC. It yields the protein CASGETGWETQYF.

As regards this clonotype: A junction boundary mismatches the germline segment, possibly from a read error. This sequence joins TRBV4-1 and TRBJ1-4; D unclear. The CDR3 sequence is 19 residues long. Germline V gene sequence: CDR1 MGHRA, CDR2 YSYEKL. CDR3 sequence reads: CASSPTQLAHIVRNEKLFF. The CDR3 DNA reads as TGCGCCAGTAGCCCGACTCAGCTAGCCCACATTGTGAGGAATGAAAAACTGTTTTTT.

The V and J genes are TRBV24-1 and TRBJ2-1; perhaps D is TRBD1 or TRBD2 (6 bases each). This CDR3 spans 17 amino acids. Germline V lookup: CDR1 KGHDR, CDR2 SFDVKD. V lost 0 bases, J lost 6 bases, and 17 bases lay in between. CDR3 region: CATSDLLGSQGSNEQFF. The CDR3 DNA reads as TGTGCCACCAGTGATTTGCTCGGGAGCCAGGGGTCCAATGAGCAGTTCTTC.

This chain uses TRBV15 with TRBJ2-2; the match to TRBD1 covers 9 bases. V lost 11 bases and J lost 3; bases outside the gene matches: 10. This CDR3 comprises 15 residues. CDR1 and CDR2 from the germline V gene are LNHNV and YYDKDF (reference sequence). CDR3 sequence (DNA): TGTGCCGCTAGACCGGGACAGGGAGACACCGGGGAGCTGTTTTTT. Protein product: CAARPGQGDTGELFF. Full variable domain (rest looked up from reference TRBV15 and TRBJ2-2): DAMVIQNPRYQVTQFGKPVTLSCSQTLNHNVMYWYQQKSSQAPKLLFHYYDKDFNNEADTPDNFQSRRPNTSFCFLDIRSPGLGDTAMYLCAARPGQGDTGELFFGEGSRLTVL.

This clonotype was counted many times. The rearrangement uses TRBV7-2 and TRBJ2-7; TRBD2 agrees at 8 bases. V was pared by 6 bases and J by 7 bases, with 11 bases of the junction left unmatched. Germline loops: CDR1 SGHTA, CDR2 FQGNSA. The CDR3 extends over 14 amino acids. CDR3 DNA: TGTGCCAGCAGACGAACTAGCGGAAGGGAGGAGCAGTACTTC. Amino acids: CASRRTSGREEQYF.

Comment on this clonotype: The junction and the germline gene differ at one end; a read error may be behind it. For the CDR3, the DNA is TGCGCCAGCAGCCCACCCGGAGACAGAAAAAACACTCAGTACTTC. Amino acid sequence: CASSPPGDRKNTQYF. The chain recombines TRBV5-1 with TRBJ2-4, with D perhaps TRBD1 (5 bases). The CDR3 runs to 15 residues. Germline V gives CDR1 SGHRS, CDR2 YFSETQ.

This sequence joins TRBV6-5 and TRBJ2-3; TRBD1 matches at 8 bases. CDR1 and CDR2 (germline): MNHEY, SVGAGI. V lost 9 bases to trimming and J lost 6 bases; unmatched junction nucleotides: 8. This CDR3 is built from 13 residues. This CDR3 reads CASGQGQVDTQYF. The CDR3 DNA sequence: TGTGCCAGTGGACAGGGCCAAGTGGATACGCAGTATTTT.